These T cell receptor beta chains were read from a single sample in a study of blood T cells in healthy people across ages. TCRdb re-derived calls from the 5' RACE reads in MiXCR, one entry per CDR3 protein. The table includes over 1,500,000 distinct CDR3 sequences, about 39% detected once. What was sequenced was blood. The receptor set was obtained from a human donor in good health. CDR3s include the opening cysteine and the closing phenylalanine or tryptophan. D genes are given only for firm matches. Rows give clone size only sometimes, using once, few, many, or a class for an expanded clone.

d_gene | abundance | j_gene | v_gene | CDR3aa | CDR3nt
NA | once | TRBJ2-1 | TRBV5-6 | CASSLGGLSGGEQFF | TGTGCCAGCAGCTTGGGAGGTCTGTCCGGGGGTGAGCAGTTCTTC
NA | NA | TRBJ1-1 | TRBV7-8 | CASSFIGGLGAEAFF | TGTGCCAGCAGTTTCATTGGGGGGCTGGGGGCTGAAGCTTTCTTT
NA | few | TRBJ2-1 | TRBV4-3 | CASSQEGREFDEQFF | TGCGCCAGCAGCCAAGAGGGAAGGGAATTTGATGAGCAGTTCTTC
NA | few | TRBJ2-3 | TRBV7-9 | CASSLVPAGGTDTQYF | TGTGCCAGCAGCTTAGTCCCCGCAGGGGGCACAGATACGCAGTATTTT
NA | NA | TRBJ1-5 | TRBV4-1 | CASSQDLGFNQPQHF | TGCGCCAGCAGCCAGGATCTCGGCTTCAATCAGCCCCAGCATTTT
NA | NA | TRBJ1-2 | TRBV5-1 | CASSLGRASYGYTF | TGCGCCAGCAGCTTGGGCAGGGCCTCATATGGCTACACCTTC
NA | NA | TRBJ2-3 | TRBV6-2/TRBV6-3 | CASSLRGYLDTQYF | TGTGCCAGCAGTTTGCGGGGCTACCTCGATACGCAGTATTTT
TRBD1 | NA | TRBJ2-7 | TRBV29-1 | CSGTVGQPYEQYF | TGCAGCGGGACAGTGGGACAGCCCTACGAGCAGTACTTC
TRBD2 | NA | TRBJ2-1 | TRBV6-5 | CASGGSGGYNEQFF | TGTGCCAGCGGGGGTAGCGGGGGCTACAATGAGCAGTTCTTC
TRBD1 | few | TRBJ2-5 | TRBV5-6 | CASSSWTGGTQYF | TGTGCCAGCAGCTCGTGGACAGGGGGGACCCAGTACTTC
NA | few | TRBJ1-4 | TRBV4-2 | CASSQFNEKLFF | TGTGCCAGCAGCCAATTTAATGAAAAACTGTTTTTT
NA | NA | TRBJ2-7 | TRBV20-1 | CSARSSRGDYEQYF | TGCAGTGCTAGAAGTTCCCGGGGTGACTACGAGCAGTACTTC
NA | NA | TRBJ2-3 | TRBV5-1 | CASSSTEGTDTQYF | TGCGCCAGCAGCTCAACAGAGGGCACAGATACGCAGTATTTT
NA | NA | TRBJ2-3 | TRBV6-2/TRBV6-3 | CASSYETATSTDTQYF | TGTGCCAGCAGTTACGAGACAGCGACTAGCACAGATACGCAGTATTTT
TRBD1 | NA | TRBJ2-5 | TRBV25-1 | CASSGVAQGPQETQYF | TGTGCCAGCAGTGGGGTAGCACAGGGGCCTCAAGAGACCCAGTACTTC
NA | few | TRBJ1-2 | TRBV6-5 | CASSPDRVNYGYTF | TGTGCCAGCAGTCCGGACAGAGTCAACTATGGCTACACCTTC
TRBD2 | few | TRBJ2-3 | TRBV2 | CASSDGASGGDTQYF | TGTGCCAGCAGTGATGGGGCTAGCGGGGGTGATACGCAGTATTTT
TRBD1 | NA | TRBJ2-1 | TRBV2 | CASSEWGQVSSNEQFF | TGTGCCAGCAGTGAATGGGGACAGGTATCATCCAATGAGCAGTTCTTC
TRBD1 | few | TRBJ2-7 | TRBV29-1 | CSVEALSGGTLYEQYF | TGCAGCGTTGAAGCTCTGTCAGGGGGAACCTTATACGAGCAGTACTTC
NA | few | TRBJ2-1 | TRBV6-5 | CASGGADGYNEQFF | TGTGCCAGCGGAGGGGCTGATGGTTACAATGAGCAGTTCTTC
NA | NA | TRBJ1-2 | TRBV4-3 | CASSPYHPGNYGYTF | TGCGCCAGCAGCCCCTACCACCCTGGAAACTATGGCTACACCTTC
NA | few | TRBJ1-5 | TRBV6-2/TRBV6-3 | CASSFGGLQPQHF | TGTGCCAGCAGTTTCGGGGGTCTTCAGCCCCAGCATTTT
NA | few | TRBJ2-5 | TRBV6-1 | CASSPGPTKETQYF | TGTGCCAGCAGTCCCGGGCCTACCAAAGAGACCCAGTACTTC
NA | NA | TRBJ2-7 | TRBV27 | CATGQTGTREQYF | TGTGCCACCGGCCAAACAGGAACTAGGGAGCAGTACTTC
NA | NA | TRBJ1-6 | TRBV6-5 | CASGSYRVWSSYNSPLHF | TGTGCCAGCGGTTCCTACCGGGTATGGAGCTCCTATAATTCACCCCTCCACTTT
TRBD1 | NA | TRBJ2-5 | TRBV4-1 | CASSQRGGTGQETQYF | TGCGCCAGCAGCCAGAGAGGAGGGACAGGCCAAGAGACCCAGTACTTC
NA | few | TRBJ2-7 | TRBV29-1 | CSVVRPSSYEQYF | TGCAGCGTCGTAAGACCTAGCTCCTACGAGCAGTACTTC
TRBD1 | NA | TRBJ1-5 | TRBV4-1 | CASSLEGGTGGDQPQHF | TGCGCCAGCAGCCTCGAGGGGGGGACAGGGGGTGATCAGCCCCAGCATTTT
NA | NA | TRBJ1-2 | TRBV9 | CASSGGIKDYGYTF | TGTGCCAGCAGCGGGGGAATTAAGGACTATGGCTACACCTTC
NA | NA | TRBJ2-7 | TRBV29-1 | CSVWDYEQYF | TGCAGCGTTTGGGATTACGAGCAGTACTTC
NA | NA | TRBJ2-7 | TRBV7-2 | CASSLNGAGSYEQYF | TGTGCCAGCAGTCTGAACGGGGCGGGCTCCTACGAGCAGTACTTC
TRBD1 | once | TRBJ2-5 | TRBV5-5 | CASSLVGDRKETQYF | TGTGCCAGCAGCTTGGTGGGGGACAGAAAAGAGACCCAGTACTTC
NA | NA | TRBJ2-1 | TRBV7-9 | CAGSLLALQTSYNEQFF | TGTGCCGGCAGCTTATTGGCCCTCCAAACCTCCTACAATGAGCAGTTCTTC
NA | few | TRBJ2-5 | TRBV6-5 | CASSYSVGRVLETQYF | TGTGCCAGCAGTTACTCGGTGGGGCGAGTATTGGAGACCCAGTACTTC
NA | NA | TRBJ1-1 | TRBV12-3/TRBV12-4 | CAFVGGRKNTEAFF | TGTGCCTTCGTCGGTGGTCGGAAGAACACTGAAGCTTTCTTT
TRBD2 | NA | TRBJ2-1 | TRBV29-1 | CSVGGSGVINEQFF | TGCAGCGTTGGAGGTAGCGGGGTGATCAATGAGCAGTTCTTC